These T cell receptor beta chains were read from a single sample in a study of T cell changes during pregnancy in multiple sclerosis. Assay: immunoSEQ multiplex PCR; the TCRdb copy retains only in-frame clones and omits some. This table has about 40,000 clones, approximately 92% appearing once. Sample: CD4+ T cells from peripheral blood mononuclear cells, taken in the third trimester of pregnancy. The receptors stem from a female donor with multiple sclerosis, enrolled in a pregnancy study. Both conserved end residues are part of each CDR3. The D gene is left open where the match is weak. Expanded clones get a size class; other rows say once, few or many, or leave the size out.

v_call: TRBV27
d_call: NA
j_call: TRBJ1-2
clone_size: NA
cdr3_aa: CASSLHRTNYGYTF

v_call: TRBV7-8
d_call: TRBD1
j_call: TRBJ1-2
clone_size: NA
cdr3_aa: CASSADRGQNYGYTF

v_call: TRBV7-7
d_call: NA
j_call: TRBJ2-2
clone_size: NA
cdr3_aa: CASSLGAGSGLTGELFF

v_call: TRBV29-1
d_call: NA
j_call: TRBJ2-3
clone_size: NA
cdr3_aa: CSVAGLLITDTQYF

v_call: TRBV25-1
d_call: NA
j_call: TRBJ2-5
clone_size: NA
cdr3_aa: CTSRGTWGAQYF

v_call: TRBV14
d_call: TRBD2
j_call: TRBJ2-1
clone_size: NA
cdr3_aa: CASSQDSIPRTSAYNEQFF

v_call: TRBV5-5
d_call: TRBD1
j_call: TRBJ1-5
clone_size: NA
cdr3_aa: CASMPSPGGHQPQHF

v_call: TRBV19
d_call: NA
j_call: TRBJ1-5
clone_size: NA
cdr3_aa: CASRRYSNQPQHF

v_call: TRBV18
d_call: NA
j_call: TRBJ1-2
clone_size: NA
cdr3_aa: CASSPPGDYGYTF

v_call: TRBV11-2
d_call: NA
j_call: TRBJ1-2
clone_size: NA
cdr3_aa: CASSLGAGTGYTF

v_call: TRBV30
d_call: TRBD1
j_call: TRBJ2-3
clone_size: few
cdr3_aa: CAWSLFAGGSSDTQYF

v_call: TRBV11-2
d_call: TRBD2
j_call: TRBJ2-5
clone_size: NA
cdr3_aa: CASSFTSGRSRETQYF

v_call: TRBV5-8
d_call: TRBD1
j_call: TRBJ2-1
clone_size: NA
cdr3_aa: CASSLETGGKEQFF

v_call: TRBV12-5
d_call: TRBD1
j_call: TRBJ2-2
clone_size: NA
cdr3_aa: CASGLVPGTGGRTGELFF

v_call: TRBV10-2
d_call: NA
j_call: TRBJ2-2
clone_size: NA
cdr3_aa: CASSPPNWELFF

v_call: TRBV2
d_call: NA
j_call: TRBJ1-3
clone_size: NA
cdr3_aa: CASSEAAGYGNTIYF

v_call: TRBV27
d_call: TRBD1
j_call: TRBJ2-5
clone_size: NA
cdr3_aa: CASSSQTGRETQYF

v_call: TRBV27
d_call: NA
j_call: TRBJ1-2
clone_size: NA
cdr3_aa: CASTSGDYGYTF

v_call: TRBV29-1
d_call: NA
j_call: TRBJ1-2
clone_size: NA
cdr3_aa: CSVQLLRGQKNYGYTF

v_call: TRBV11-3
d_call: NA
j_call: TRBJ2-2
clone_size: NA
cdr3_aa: CASSLVVWPLTGELFF

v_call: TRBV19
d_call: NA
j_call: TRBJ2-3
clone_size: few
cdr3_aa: CASKVAVSTDTQYF

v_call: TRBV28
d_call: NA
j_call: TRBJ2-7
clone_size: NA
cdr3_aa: CASSGIYEQYF

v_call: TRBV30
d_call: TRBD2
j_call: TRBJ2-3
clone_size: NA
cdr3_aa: CAWSGLAGGSFSTDTQYF

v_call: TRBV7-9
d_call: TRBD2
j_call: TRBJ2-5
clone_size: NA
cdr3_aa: CASSSPGTSGGQETQYF

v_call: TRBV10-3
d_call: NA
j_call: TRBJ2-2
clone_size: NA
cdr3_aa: CAISSSGTGELFF

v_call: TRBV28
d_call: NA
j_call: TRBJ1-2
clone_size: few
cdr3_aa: CASRLQGRHGYTF

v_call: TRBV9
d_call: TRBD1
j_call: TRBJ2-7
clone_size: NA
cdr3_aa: CASSPGQGARYEQYF

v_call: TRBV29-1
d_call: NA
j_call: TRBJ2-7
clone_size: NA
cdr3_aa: CSVGSNSYEQYF

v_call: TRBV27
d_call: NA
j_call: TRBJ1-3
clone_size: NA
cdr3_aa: CASSLGVGPGNTIYF

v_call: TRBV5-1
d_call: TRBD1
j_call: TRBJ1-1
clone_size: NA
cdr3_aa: CASSLTGGRNTEAFF

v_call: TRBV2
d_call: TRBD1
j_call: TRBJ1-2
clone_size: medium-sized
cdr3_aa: CASSRQGNYGYTF

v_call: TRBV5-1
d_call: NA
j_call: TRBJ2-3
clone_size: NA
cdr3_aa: CASSKTIPAGDTQYF

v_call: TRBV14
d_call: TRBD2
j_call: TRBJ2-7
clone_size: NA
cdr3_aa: CASSRSGRYYEQYF